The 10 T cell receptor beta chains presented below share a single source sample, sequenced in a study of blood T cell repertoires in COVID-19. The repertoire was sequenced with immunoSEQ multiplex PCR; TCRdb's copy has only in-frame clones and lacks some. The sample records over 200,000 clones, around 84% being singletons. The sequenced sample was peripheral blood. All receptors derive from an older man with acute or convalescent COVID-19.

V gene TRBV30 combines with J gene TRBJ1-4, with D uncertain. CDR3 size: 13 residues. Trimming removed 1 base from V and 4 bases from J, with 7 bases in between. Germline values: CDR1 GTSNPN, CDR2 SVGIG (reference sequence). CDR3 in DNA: TGTGCCTGGAGTGGACTGGATAATGAAAAACTGTTTTTT. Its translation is CAWSGLDNEKLFF.

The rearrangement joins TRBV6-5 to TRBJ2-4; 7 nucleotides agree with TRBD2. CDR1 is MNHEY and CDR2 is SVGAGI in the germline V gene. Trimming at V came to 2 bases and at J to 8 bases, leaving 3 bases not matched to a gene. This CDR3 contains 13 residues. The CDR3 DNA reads TGTGCCAGCAGTTACATTCGGGGGGACATTCAGTACTTC. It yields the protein CASSYIRGDIQYF.

The CDR3 bases are TGTGCCAGCAGTTTCTTTCAGGGGAATGAGCAGTTCTTC. Its translation is CASSFFQGNEQFF. This chain links TRBV12-3 or TRBV12-4 with TRBJ2-1, with a tentative D call TRBD1 (6 bases). This CDR3 comprises 13 residues. The V end was cut by 3 bases, the J end by 7 bases, with 10 bases between.

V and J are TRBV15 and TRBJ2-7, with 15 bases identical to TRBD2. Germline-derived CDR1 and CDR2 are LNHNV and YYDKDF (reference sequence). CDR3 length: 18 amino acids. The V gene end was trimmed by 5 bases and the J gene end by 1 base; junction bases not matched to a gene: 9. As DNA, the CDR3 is TGTGCCACCAGCTCCACCGGACTAGCGGGAGGGTGGTCCTACGAGCAGTACGTC. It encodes CATSSTGLAGGWSYEQYV.

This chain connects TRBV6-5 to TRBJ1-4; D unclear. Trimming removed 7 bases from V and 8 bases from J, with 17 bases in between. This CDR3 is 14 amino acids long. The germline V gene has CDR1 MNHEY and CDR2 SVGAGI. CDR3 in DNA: TGTGCCAGCATTACCCCGCGGGGTGGAGAAAAACTGTTTTTT. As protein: CASITPRGGEKLFF.

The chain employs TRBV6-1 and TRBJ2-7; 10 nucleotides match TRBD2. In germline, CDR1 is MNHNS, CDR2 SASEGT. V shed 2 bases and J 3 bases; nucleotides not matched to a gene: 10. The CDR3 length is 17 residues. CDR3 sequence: CASSEMVLAGVGYEQYV. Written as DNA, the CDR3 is TGTGCCAGCAGTGAAATGGTTCTAGCGGGAGTCGGCTACGAGCAGTACGTC.

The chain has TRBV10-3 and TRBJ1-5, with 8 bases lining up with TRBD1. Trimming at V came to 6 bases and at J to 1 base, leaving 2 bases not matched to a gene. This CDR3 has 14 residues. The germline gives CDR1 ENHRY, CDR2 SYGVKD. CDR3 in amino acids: CAISRQGSNQPQHF. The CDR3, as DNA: TGTGCCATCAGCCGACAGGGGAGCAATCAGCCCCAGCATTTT.

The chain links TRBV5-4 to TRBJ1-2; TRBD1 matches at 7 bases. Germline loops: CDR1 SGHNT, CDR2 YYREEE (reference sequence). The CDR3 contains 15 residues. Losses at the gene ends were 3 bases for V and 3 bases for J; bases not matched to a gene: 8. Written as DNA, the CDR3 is TGTGCCAGCAGCTCCACCAGGGGGTCGGACTATGGCTACACCTTC. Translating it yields CASSSTRGSDYGYTF.

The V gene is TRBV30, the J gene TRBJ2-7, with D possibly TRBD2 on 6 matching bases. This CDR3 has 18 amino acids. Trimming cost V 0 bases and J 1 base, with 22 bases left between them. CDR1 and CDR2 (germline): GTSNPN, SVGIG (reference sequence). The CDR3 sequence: CAWSVSFRGTYTSYEQYF. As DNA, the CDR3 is TGTGCCTGGAGTGTTTCCTTCCGCGGGACCTATACGTCCTACGAGCAGTACTTC.

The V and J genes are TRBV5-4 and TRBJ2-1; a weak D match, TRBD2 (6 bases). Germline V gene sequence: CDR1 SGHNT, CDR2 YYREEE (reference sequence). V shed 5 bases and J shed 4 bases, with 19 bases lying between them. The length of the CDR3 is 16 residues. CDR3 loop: CASSSSWDSVYNEQFF. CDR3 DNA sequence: TGTGCCAGCAGTTCATCATGGGACTCTGTATACAATGAGCAGTTCTTC.